A selection of T cell receptor beta chains follows, all from one sample in a study of blood T cells in healthy people across ages. A single record per CDR3 protein comes from TCRdb applying MiXCR to the 5' RACE reads. Of hundreds of thousands of distinct CDR3 sequences detected, 58% appear once; the ten largest clones hold around 37%. The sequenced sample consisted of blood. These receptors originate from a man aged 60 to 75 in good health. Both conserved end residues are part of each CDR3. Each record gives: V gene, D gene, J gene, clone size, CDR3 protein, CDR3 DNA. The D gene is left open where the match is weak. Expanded clones get a size class; other rows say once, few or many, or leave the size out.

TRBV28	NA	TRBJ2-5	NA	CASRSIETQYF	TGTGCCAGCCGGAGCATAGAGACCCAGTACTTC
TRBV20-1	TRBD2	TRBJ2-5	few	CSALTSGEQETQYF	TGCAGTGCTCTGACTAGCGGGGAGCAAGAGACCCAGTACTTC
TRBV3-1	NA	TRBJ2-7	NA	CASSQVGVGDYEQYF	TGTGCCAGCAGCCAAGTAGGGGTAGGTGACTACGAGCAGTACTTC
TRBV6-1	TRBD2	TRBJ2-5	NA	CASRRPGLGNEQYF	TGTGCCAGCAGACGACCGGGACTAGGGAATGAGCAGTACTTC
TRBV2	TRBD2	TRBJ2-3	NA	CASRSGRTDTQYF	TGTGCCAGCCGTAGCGGGCGCACAGATACGCAGTATTTT
TRBV24-1	NA	TRBJ2-5	NA	CATSAGYQETQYF	TGTGCCACCAGTGCAGGGTACCAAGAGACCCAGTACTTC
TRBV29-1	NA	TRBJ2-1	few	CSVEGETEQFF	TGCAGCGTTGAAGGGGAAACTGAGCAGTTCTTC
TRBV20-1	TRBD2	TRBJ2-4	NA	CSAATRTSGGDLAKNIQYF	TGCAGTGCCGCGACTCGGACTAGCGGGGGGGACCTAGCCAAAAACATTCAGTACTTC
TRBV5-1	NA	TRBJ2-7	NA	CASSWGASSYEQYF	TGCGCCAGCAGCTGGGGTGCGAGCTCCTACGAGCAGTACTTC
TRBV6-5	TRBD1	TRBJ1-2	NA	CASSYSGTGLYGYTF	TGTGCCAGCAGTTACTCCGGGACAGGACTCTATGGCTACACCTTC
TRBV12-3/TRBV12-4	NA	TRBJ1-2	NA	CASSLDLSRGYTF	TGTGCCAGCAGTTTAGACTTATCCAGAGGCTACACCTTC
TRBV4-2	TRBD2	TRBJ2-3	NA	CASSQDLGLAGGTARDTQYF	TGTGCCAGCAGCCAAGATCTCGGACTAGCGGGGGGCACAGCAAGGGATACGCAGTATTTT
TRBV20-1	TRBD1	TRBJ2-6	few	CSARGQADSGANVLTF	TGCAGTGCTAGGGGACAGGCAGACTCTGGGGCCAACGTCCTGACTTTC
TRBV7-2	TRBD1	TRBJ2-7	NA	CASRQGGEQYF	TGTGCCAGCAGACAGGGGGGCGAGCAGTACTTC
TRBV4-2	NA	TRBJ2-5	many	CASSPQETASGETQYF	TGTGCCAGCAGCCCGCAAGAGACAGCGTCAGGGGAGACCCAGTACTTC
TRBV20-1	NA	TRBJ2-5	NA	CSAREGFRETQYF	TGCAGTGCTAGAGAGGGATTTAGAGAGACCCAGTACTTC
TRBV12-5	TRBD1	TRBJ2-1	NA	CASGPGTGGNEQFF	TGTGCTAGTGGTCCCGGGACAGGGGGTAATGAGCAGTTCTTC
TRBV5-1	NA	TRBJ1-4	once	CASSLIGATNEKLFF	TGCGCCAGCAGCTTGATCGGGGCTACTAATGAAAAACTGTTTTTT
TRBV20-1	NA	TRBJ1-2	NA	CSALVYGYTF	TGCAGTGCTCTGGTCTATGGCTACACCTTC
TRBV6-5	NA	TRBJ2-7	NA	CASSYSKQTNPPYF	TGTGCCAGCAGTTACTCGAAGCAAACCAATCCCCCGTACTTC
TRBV7-2	TRBD2	TRBJ2-5	NA	CASSLAFAGGQETQYF	TGTGCCAGCAGCTTAGCTTTCGCGGGGGGCCAAGAGACCCAGTACTTC
TRBV9	TRBD1	TRBJ2-5	NA	CASSVGHRGRETQYF	TGTGCCAGCAGCGTAGGGCACAGGGGGCGGGAGACCCAGTACTTC
TRBV9	NA	TRBJ2-7	NA	CASSVGSVSSYEQYF	TGTGCCAGCAGCGTAGGCAGCGTCTCCTCCTACGAGCAGTACTTC